This record looks at one T cell receptor beta chain sequence and its context. The antigen remains undetermined. This sample was included in a study of T cells in localized non-small cell lung cancer. Notes on the study in general: Uninvolved adjacent lung had the highest recorded T cell clonality, with tumor below it. Turning up in adjacent lung were a median about 56 of the top 100 tumor clones.

J lost 4 bases, V lost 6 bases, and 13 bases had no gene match. This CDR3 is 16 amino acids long. CDR1 is SGHNT and CDR2 is YENEEA in the germline V gene. Repertoires were generated with immunoSEQ multiplex PCR, while TCRdb's copy carries only in-frame clones and drops some. The top ten hold 1.3% of the sample, which has 70,000 or so clones, approximately 88% seen once. This chain connects TRBV11-3 to TRBJ1-1, with 8 bases that match TRBD1. This clonotype originated in a female donor older than 55 with stage I lung adenocarcinoma. Material: peripheral blood, obtained before any cancer treatment. This CDR3 is CASSYQQGVGPTEAFF. CDR3 in DNA: TGTGCCAGCAGTTACCAACAGGGGGTAGGCCCCACTGAAGCTTTCTTT.